Here is one T cell receptor (beta chain) with its context. Its antigen is not known. This specimen comes from a study of T-cell reconstitution after alpha-beta-depleted transplantation in children. The V gene's germline CDR1 is KGHSH and CDR2 LQKENI. The CDR3 has 16 amino acids. V lost 3 bases, J lost 2 bases, and 1 base stayed unmatched. Findings of the study overall: T-cell counts and diversity at one year post-transplant came mainly from newly produced T cells. Alpha-beta T cells present about two months after transplant were reported to originate from several hundred expanded graft clones. Day-60 TCRbeta diversity that was high in some patients was derived from surviving recipient T cells and thymic progenitors.

Researchers prepared the TCRbeta library using unique molecular identifiers, the study reports. TCRdb recomputed calls from the PCR reads with MiXCR, one row per CDR3 protein. The data contain 250,000 or so distinct CDR3 sequences, less than 9% of them singletons. This chain links TRBV18 with TRBJ2-2; 12 nucleotides line up with TRBD2. The sequencing used PBMCs, mostly from graft donor cells, collected 180 days after TCRalphabeta/CD19-depleted stem cell transplant. The sequence came from a male patient younger than 18 who had a stem cell transplant for acute lymphoblastic leukemia, so the T cells may come from the graft donor. The chain's CDR3 is CASSPTSGRNTGELFF. CDR3 sequence (DNA): TGTGCCAGCTCACCGACTAGCGGGAGAAACACCGGGGAGCTGTTTTTT.